This TCR beta chain originates from a study of blood T cell repertoires in COVID-19. Study in general: Both acute and convalescent COVID-19 samples were obtained from the United States, Italy and Spain. PBMCs, B-cell-depleted T cells, or T cells were the source of the cDNA or gDNA that made up the material.

Enrollment of patients from Seattle took place during active infection, with longitudinal follow-up. The CDR3 has 13 residues. V lost 4 bases and J 6 bases, leaving 9 bases between the germline ends. TCRdb's table, derived via immunoSEQ multiplex PCR, lists solely in-frame clones and lacks some. Among some 240,000 clones, around 89% were seen once, and the ten largest hold under 2.5%. This clone was counted only a few times. This chain connects TRBV12-3 or TRBV12-4 to TRBJ2-2; TRBD1 is a possible D gene (6 bases). This sequence was found in a woman in her sixties with COVID-19, enrolled during active disease. The sequencing input was peripheral blood. CDR3 region: CASSSRGPGELFF. In nucleotides, the CDR3 is TGTGCCAGCAGTTCCAGGGGACCCGGGGAGCTGTTTTTT.